A single sample gave rise to the 5 T cell receptor beta chains below, sequenced in a study of breast tumors, draining lymph nodes, adjacent tissues. TCRdb re-called the multiplex PCR reads through MiXCR, storing one row per CDR3 protein. The table records around 130,000 distinct CDR3 sequences, over 20% of them present only once. Axillary draining lymph nodes of breast cancer patients supplied the node samples. The sample consisted of axillary lymph node tissue. The receptors were gathered from a female donor with breast cancer. Some clones in this sample may be carry-over from other donors' samples.

This clonotype has more than one count but fewer than ten. The chain combines TRBV28 with TRBJ2-7, with D unresolved. The ends were cut back, 6 bases at V and 2 bases at J, with 14 bases in the middle. This CDR3 spans 14 amino acids. CDR1 and CDR2 (germline): MDHEN, SYDVKM. CDR3 in amino acids: CASRGRQTTYEQYF. CDR3 nucleotides: TGTGCCAGCAGGGGCCGGCAAACCACCTACGAGCAGTACTTC.

This clonotype was seen ten or more times. The genes are TRBV5-1 and TRBJ2-3; TRBD1 aligns across 10 bases. V trimming: 4 bases; J trimming: 4 bases; junction bases outside the gene matches: 3. Looked up from germline, CDR1 is SGHRS and CDR2 is YFSETQ. This CDR3 comprises 14 residues. This CDR3 is CASSTGQGADTQYF. DNA of the CDR3: TGCGCCAGCAGCACTGGACAGGGGGCAGATACGCAGTATTTT.

This clonotype was detected ten times or more. This chain connects TRBV12-3 or TRBV12-4 to TRBJ1-4; maybe TRBD1 (6 bases). The CDR3 is made up of 16 amino acids. V lost 5 bases, J lost 1 base, and 14 bases lay in between. CDR3 amino acids: CASSPSGGGTNEKLFF. The CDR3 DNA reads as TGTGCCAGCAGTCCAAGCGGAGGGGGAACTAATGAAAAACTGTTTTTT.

At least ten counts were recorded for this clonotype. The CDR3 here is CASSWDLYNEQFF. In nucleotides, the CDR3 is TGCGCCAGCAGCTGGGACCTCTACAATGAGCAGTTCTTC. J is TRBJ2-1 and V is TRBV5-1; D may correspond to TRBD1 or TRBD2 (5 bases each). The V gene lost 3 bases and the J gene lost 3 bases, with 7 bases spanning the gap. This CDR3 comprises 13 residues. Per the germline V gene, CDR1 is SGHRS and CDR2 is YFSETQ.

This clonotype was recorded many times. The rearrangement joins TRBV9 to TRBJ2-7; D remains ambiguous. Germline V gene lookup returns CDR1 SGDLS and CDR2 YYNGEE. The CDR3 runs to 16 residues. Trimming removed 5 bases from V and 2 bases from J, with 20 bases in between. The chain's CDR3 is CASSESPLGSTYEQYF. The CDR3 region has the DNA TGTGCCAGCAGTGAATCCCCCTTGGGGTCGACCTACGAGCAGTACTTC. The variable domain in full, with the rest retrieved from reference TRBV9 and TRBJ2-7, is DSGVTQTPKHLITATGQRVTLRCSPRSGDLSVYWYQQSLDQGLQFLIQYYNGEERAKGNILERFSAQQFPDLHSELNLSSLELGDSALYFCASSESPLGSTYEQYFGPGTRLTVT.